The 3 T cell receptor beta chains below come from one sample, sequenced in a study of cytomegalovirus exposure and HLA in healthy donors. The assay was immunoSEQ multiplex PCR, and TCRdb's table has in-frame clones only and misses some. The table has just over 80,000 clones, 90% to 97% seen once. Material: PBMCs. These receptors were collected from a woman younger than 35 in good health and CMV-seronegative.

The chain combines TRBV7-9 with TRBJ1-2, with D possibly TRBD1 on 5 matching bases. Germline V gives CDR1 SEHNR, CDR2 FQNEAQ (reference sequence). This CDR3 contains 15 residues. V lost 1 base and J 5 bases, leaving 14 bases between the germline ends. The CDR3 region has the DNA TGTGCCAGCAGCTTAGTGCAGGTCGGACATTATGGCTACACCTTC. Protein product: CASSLVQVGHYGYTF. Based on the CDR3 plus reference TRBV7-9 and TRBJ1-2, the full variable domain is DTGVSQNPRHKITKRGQNVTFRCDPISEHNRLYWYRQTLGQGPEFLTYFQNEAQLEKSRLLSDRFSAERPKGSFSTLEIQRTEQGDSAMYLCASSLVQVGHYGYTFGSGTRLTVV.

The chain carries TRBV18 and TRBJ1-2; no reliable D call. Germline-derived CDR1 and CDR2 are KGHSH and LQKENI. The CDR3 loop spans 16 amino acids. Trimming took 5 bases from V and 2 from J, leaving 18 bases between them. The CDR3 spells CASSSPSRFENYGYTF. As DNA, the CDR3 is TGTGCCAGCTCAAGCCCATCGAGATTCGAAAACTATGGCTACACCTTC.

V usage is TRBV5-1 and J usage is TRBJ2-1; TRBD1 agrees at 9 bases. The J segment lost 2 bases and the V segment lost 0 bases, leaving 6 bases of the junction unmatched. The CDR3 spans 17 residues. Germline CDR1 is SGHRS and CDR2 is YFSETQ. This CDR3 reads CASSLVGDRETYNEQFF. The CDR3, as DNA: TGCGCCAGCAGCTTGGTAGGGGACAGGGAGACCTACAATGAGCAGTTCTTC.